This T cell receptor (beta chain) was found in a study of a mutant IDH1 vaccine in newly diagnosed glioma. Time point defined: week 5, during vaccination. Every vaccine dose comprised 300 ug of mutant IDH1 20-mer peptide plus topical imiquimod. The donors had new WHO grade 3 or 4 astrocytomas; these were IDH1-mutant and ATRX-lost. Assay: immunoSEQ multiplex PCR; the TCRdb copy retains only in-frame clones and omits some. In the table there are approximately 27,000 clones, about 89% of which are singletons. The CDR3 covers 15 residues. Germline CDR1 MNHEY, CDR2 SVGAGI. The ends were cut back, 0 bases at V and 5 bases at J, with 13 bases in the middle. This clone was recorded only once. Its matching antigen is unknown.

The chain links TRBV6-5 to TRBJ2-5, with D perhaps matching TRBD1 or TRBD2 (6 bases each). The receptor was derived from a man aged 18 to 30 with glioma. Sequenced material: PBMCs, taken from a glioma patient whose treatment included an IDH1 peptide vaccine. The CDR3 DNA reads TGTGCCAGCAGTTACTCGGGGGGCTCCCCGGAGACCCAGTACTTC. Translating gives CASSYSGGSPETQYF.